This is a list of T cell receptor beta chains from one sample in a study of blood T cell repertoires in COVID-19. Profiled with immunoSEQ multiplex PCR; TCRdb holds only in-frame clones, not every one. This table holds some 390,000 clones, roughly 86% found once. Sequenced material: PBMCs or T cells enriched from blood (not recorded which). The receptor source for this set is a woman aged 25 to 39 who had recovered from COVID-19. CDR3s include the opening cysteine and the closing phenylalanine or tryptophan. Each record gives: clone size, D gene, CDR3 length, J gene, V gene, CDR3 protein, CDR3 DNA. The D gene is left open where the match is weak. Size is stated for part of the rows, as once, few or many counts, or as a class when the clone is expanded.

abundance: NA
d_gene: NA
len: 15
j_gene: TRBJ1-1
v_gene: TRBV24-1
CDR3aa: CATRWGGEAYTEAFF
CDR3nt: TGTGCCACCAGGTGGGGGGGGGAGGCGTACACTGAAGCTTTCTTT

abundance: few
d_gene: TRBD1
len: 13
j_gene: TRBJ1-6
v_gene: TRBV27
CDR3aa: CASSGTGVSPLHF
CDR3nt: TGTGCCAGCAGCGGGACAGGGGTTTCACCCCTCCACTTT

abundance: once
d_gene: NA
len: 16
j_gene: TRBJ1-1
v_gene: TRBV21-1
CDR3aa: CASSKALGHMNTEAFF
CDR3nt: TGTGCCAGCAGCAAGGCCTTGGGACACATGAACACTGAAGCTTTCTTT

abundance: NA
d_gene: NA
len: 17
j_gene: TRBJ1-3
v_gene: TRBV5-6
CDR3aa: CASSLGRPGASGNTIYF
CDR3nt: TGTGCCAGCAGCTTGGGGCGTCCAGGCGCCTCTGGAAACACCATATATTTT

abundance: NA
d_gene: TRBD2
len: 16
j_gene: TRBJ2-2
v_gene: TRBV3-1/TRBV3-2
CDR3aa: CASSPAGLAGTGELFF
CDR3nt: TGTGCCAGCAGCCCAGCGGGACTAGCGGGGACCGGGGAGCTGTTTTTT

abundance: NA
d_gene: TRBD1
len: 14
j_gene: TRBJ2-7
v_gene: TRBV12-5
CDR3aa: CASGLARQGYEQYF
CDR3nt: TGTGCTAGTGGTTTGGCTAGACAGGGCTACGAGCAGTACTTC

abundance: once
d_gene: NA
len: 15
j_gene: TRBJ1-4
v_gene: TRBV30
CDR3aa: CAWKQIIDRDEKLFF
CDR3nt: TGTGCCTGGAAACAGATTATAGATCGTGATGAAAAACTGTTTTTT

abundance: NA
d_gene: NA
len: 15
j_gene: TRBJ2-7
v_gene: TRBV29-1
CDR3aa: CSVRAQWTANYEQYF
CDR3nt: TGCAGCGTTAGGGCCCAATGGACAGCGAATTACGAGCAGTACTTC

abundance: NA
d_gene: NA
len: 12
j_gene: TRBJ1-6
v_gene: TRBV7-8
CDR3aa: CASSPMESPLHF
CDR3nt: TGTGCCAGCAGCCCTATGGAGTCACCCCTCCACTTT

abundance: NA
d_gene: TRBD1
len: 12
j_gene: TRBJ1-2
v_gene: TRBV2
CDR3aa: CASRQGAGGYTF
CDR3nt: TGTGCCAGCCGACAGGGGGCGGGAGGCTACACCTTC

abundance: NA
d_gene: NA
len: 12
j_gene: TRBJ1-1
v_gene: TRBV30
CDR3aa: CAWSPMNTEAFF
CDR3nt: TGTGCCTGGAGTCCAATGAACACTGAAGCTTTCTTT

abundance: once
d_gene: NA
len: 13
j_gene: TRBJ1-2
v_gene: TRBV7-9
CDR3aa: CASSLASPLGYTF
CDR3nt: TGTGCCAGCAGCTTAGCGAGCCCACTTGGCTACACCTTC

abundance: NA
d_gene: TRBD1
len: 12
j_gene: TRBJ1-2
v_gene: TRBV30
CDR3aa: CALDRDPYGYTF
CDR3nt: TGTGCCTTGGACAGGGACCCTTATGGCTACACCTTC

abundance: NA
d_gene: NA
len: 20
j_gene: TRBJ2-1
v_gene: TRBV21-1
CDR3aa: CASSKDPGTSGSTAYNEQFF
CDR3nt: TGTGCCAGCAGCAAAGACCCCGGGACTAGCGGGAGTACGGCCTACAATGAGCAGTTCTTC

abundance: NA
d_gene: NA
len: 13
j_gene: TRBJ1-1
v_gene: TRBV29-1
CDR3aa: CSVRVRMNTEAFF
CDR3nt: TGCAGCGTCCGGGTACGGATGAACACTGAAGCTTTCTTT

abundance: few
d_gene: TRBD1
len: 16
j_gene: TRBJ1-2
v_gene: TRBV4-2
CDR3aa: CASSQDSIRTGYGYTF
CDR3nt: TGTGCCAGCAGCCAAGATAGCATCCGGACAGGGTATGGCTACACCTTC

abundance: NA
d_gene: TRBD1
len: 16
j_gene: TRBJ1-1
v_gene: TRBV27
CDR3aa: CASKPLQTGMNTEAFF
CDR3nt: TGTGCCAGCAAACCACTTCAGACAGGGATGAACACTGAAGCTTTCTTT

abundance: NA
d_gene: TRBD1
len: 13
j_gene: TRBJ2-7
v_gene: TRBV5-1
CDR3aa: CASSAWTGGEQYF
CDR3nt: TGCGCCAGCAGCGCCTGGACAGGGGGAGAGCAGTACTTC

abundance: once
d_gene: NA
len: 14
j_gene: TRBJ2-7
v_gene: TRBV5-4
CDR3aa: CASSSLQGSYEQYF
CDR3nt: TGTGCCAGCAGCTCGTTACAGGGCTCCTACGAGCAGTACTTC

abundance: NA
d_gene: TRBD2
len: 16
j_gene: TRBJ2-3
v_gene: TRBV5-1
CDR3aa: CASSLAGAGPTDTQYF
CDR3nt: TGCGCCAGCAGCTTGGCCGGAGCGGGGCCCACAGATACGCAGTATTTT

abundance: NA
d_gene: TRBD1
len: 14
j_gene: TRBJ1-4
v_gene: TRBV25-1
CDR3aa: CASRGRGTNEKLFF
CDR3nt: TGTGCCAGCAGGGGCAGGGGGACTAATGAAAAACTGTTTTTT

abundance: NA
d_gene: NA
len: 11
j_gene: TRBJ2-1
v_gene: TRBV20-1
CDR3aa: CSASVVNEQFF
CDR3nt: TGCAGTGCTAGTGTAGTCAATGAGCAGTTCTTC

abundance: NA
d_gene: NA
len: 17
j_gene: TRBJ2-5
v_gene: TRBV2
CDR3aa: CASSGPHPPGSGETQYF
CDR3nt: TGTGCCAGCAGTGGGCCCCATCCCCCGGGATCCGGTGAGACCCAGTACTTC

abundance: NA
d_gene: NA
len: 13
j_gene: TRBJ1-1
v_gene: TRBV5-1
CDR3aa: CASSLAGDPLAFF
CDR3nt: TGCGCCAGCAGCTTGGCAGGCGACCCGTTAGCTTTCTTT

abundance: NA
d_gene: TRBD1
len: 15
j_gene: TRBJ2-1
v_gene: TRBV29-1
CDR3aa: CSVAPGQGSYNEQFF
CDR3nt: TGCAGCGTCGCCCCGGGACAGGGTTCCTACAATGAGCAGTTCTTC

abundance: NA
d_gene: TRBD2
len: 14
j_gene: TRBJ2-7
v_gene: TRBV10-3
CDR3aa: CAISESGTRYEQYF
CDR3nt: TGTGCCATCAGTGAATCCGGGACTAGGTACGAGCAGTACTTC

abundance: NA
d_gene: NA
len: 14
j_gene: TRBJ2-7
v_gene: TRBV28
CDR3aa: CASSSRQSSYEQYF
CDR3nt: TGTGCCAGCAGTTCTCGACAGAGCTCCTACGAGCAGTACTTC

abundance: NA
d_gene: TRBD2
len: 18
j_gene: TRBJ2-1
v_gene: TRBV11-2
CDR3aa: CASSSLRTSGSSYNEQFF
CDR3nt: TGTGCCAGCAGCTCTCTTCGGACTAGCGGGAGTTCCTACAATGAGCAGTTCTTC

abundance: once
d_gene: NA
len: 13
j_gene: TRBJ2-5
v_gene: TRBV7-9
CDR3aa: CASSSSLGETQYF
CDR3nt: TGTGCCAGCAGCTCTAGTCTGGGAGAGACCCAGTACTTC

abundance: NA
d_gene: TRBD1
len: 14
j_gene: TRBJ1-2
v_gene: TRBV6-5
CDR3aa: CASTRTGSFDGYTF
CDR3nt: TGTGCCAGCACCCGGACAGGGTCCTTCGATGGCTACACCTTC

abundance: NA
d_gene: NA
len: 12
j_gene: TRBJ2-7
v_gene: TRBV7-9
CDR3aa: CALGSVGYEQYF
CDR3nt: TGTGCCCTCGGGAGCGTCGGCTACGAGCAGTACTTC

abundance: NA
d_gene: TRBD2
len: 14
j_gene: TRBJ2-7
v_gene: TRBV6-5
CDR3aa: CASRRLARSHEQYF
CDR3nt: TGTGCCAGCAGAAGACTAGCTAGGTCCCACGAGCAGTACTTC

abundance: NA
d_gene: NA
len: 14
j_gene: TRBJ2-1
v_gene: TRBV10-1
CDR3aa: CASSEAGTYNEQFF
CDR3nt: TGCGCCAGCAGTGAGGCGGGAACGTACAATGAGCAGTTCTTC

abundance: once
d_gene: NA
len: 18
j_gene: TRBJ1-6
v_gene: TRBV5-1
CDR3aa: CASSLVPDSENYNSPLHF
CDR3nt: TGCGCCAGCAGCTTGGTACCAGACAGTGAAAACTATAATTCACCCCTCCACTTT

abundance: NA
d_gene: NA
len: 11
j_gene: TRBJ2-5
v_gene: TRBV6-2/TRBV6-3
CDR3aa: CASSERETQYF
CDR3nt: TGTGCCAGCAGCGAACGGGAGACCCAGTACTTC

abundance: NA
d_gene: NA
len: 17
j_gene: TRBJ2-1
v_gene: TRBV27
CDR3aa: CASSFGSVVATYNEQFF
CDR3nt: TGTGCCAGCAGTTTCGGATCTGTGGTAGCCACCTACAATGAGCAGTTCTTC

abundance: NA
d_gene: NA
len: 13
j_gene: TRBJ2-7
v_gene: TRBV11-2
CDR3aa: CASSLVQSYEQYF
CDR3nt: TGTGCCAGCAGCTTAGTTCAGTCCTACGAGCAGTACTTC

abundance: NA
d_gene: NA
len: 14
j_gene: TRBJ2-7
v_gene: TRBV11-3
CDR3aa: CASSFGYSSYEQYF
CDR3nt: TGTGCCAGCAGCTTCGGATACAGCTCCTACGAGCAGTACTTC

abundance: NA
d_gene: NA
len: 12
j_gene: TRBJ2-1
v_gene: TRBV9
CDR3aa: CASSVVGGEQFF
CDR3nt: TGTGCCAGCAGCGTAGTAGGGGGTGAGCAGTTCTTC

abundance: NA
d_gene: TRBD2
len: 15
j_gene: TRBJ2-1
v_gene: TRBV6-5
CDR3aa: CASSRGLAVGDEQFF
CDR3nt: TGTGCCAGCAGTCGGGGACTAGCGGTTGGGGATGAGCAGTTCTTC

abundance: NA
d_gene: NA
len: 15
j_gene: TRBJ2-4
v_gene: TRBV5-4
CDR3aa: CASSRFGTGENIQYF
CDR3nt: TGTGCCAGCAGCCGCTTCGGTACGGGAGAAAACATTCAGTACTTC

abundance: few
d_gene: NA
len: 12
j_gene: TRBJ2-1
v_gene: TRBV6-5
CDR3aa: CASSPLRNEQFF
CDR3nt: TGTGCCAGCAGTCCCCTACGAAATGAGCAGTTCTTC

abundance: NA
d_gene: NA
len: 15
j_gene: TRBJ1-1
v_gene: TRBV28
CDR3aa: CASGVPPLRNTEAFF
CDR3nt: TGTGCCAGCGGAGTACCCCCCCTGCGGAACACTGAAGCTTTCTTT

abundance: NA
d_gene: TRBD2
len: 13
j_gene: TRBJ2-1
v_gene: TRBV5-1
CDR3aa: CASRGGGANEQFF
CDR3nt: TGCGCCAGCAGAGGCGGGGGGGCCAATGAGCAGTTCTTC

abundance: NA
d_gene: NA
len: 13
j_gene: TRBJ1-2
v_gene: TRBV6-5
CDR3aa: CASKRTRRYGYTF
CDR3nt: TGTGCCAGCAAACGGACACGTCGCTATGGCTACACCTTC

abundance: NA
d_gene: NA
len: 12
j_gene: TRBJ1-1
v_gene: TRBV5-4
CDR3aa: CASSLGGVGAFF
CDR3nt: TGTGCCAGCAGCTTGGGCGGAGTTGGGGCTTTCTTT

abundance: NA
d_gene: NA
len: 14
j_gene: TRBJ1-1
v_gene: TRBV18
CDR3aa: CASSADNANTEAFF
CDR3nt: TGTGCCAGCTCTGCTGACAACGCGAACACTGAAGCTTTCTTT

abundance: NA
d_gene: TRBD2
len: 16
j_gene: TRBJ2-3
v_gene: TRBV7-3
CDR3aa: CASSSGLAGASDTQYF
CDR3nt: TGTGCCAGCAGCTCAGGACTAGCGGGGGCTTCAGATACGCAGTATTTT

abundance: NA
d_gene: NA
len: 13
j_gene: TRBJ2-7
v_gene: TRBV7-9
CDR3aa: CASSLGGVYEQYF
CDR3nt: TGTGCCAGCAGCTTAGGCGGGGTGTACGAGCAGTACTTC

abundance: NA
d_gene: NA
len: 12
j_gene: TRBJ1-2
v_gene: TRBV28
CDR3aa: CASSEGHYGYTF
CDR3nt: TGTGCCAGCAGTGAGGGCCACTATGGCTACACCTTC

abundance: NA
d_gene: NA
len: 13
j_gene: TRBJ1-1
v_gene: TRBV2
CDR3aa: CASSELGPTEAFF
CDR3nt: TGTGCCAGCAGTGAGTTGGGGCCCACTGAAGCTTTCTTT

abundance: NA
d_gene: TRBD1
len: 17
j_gene: TRBJ2-7
v_gene: TRBV5-1
CDR3aa: CASSSTLPGQGAVEQYF
CDR3nt: TGCGCCAGCAGCTCGACCCTTCCGGGACAGGGGGCGGTCGAGCAGTACTTC

abundance: NA
d_gene: NA
len: 14
j_gene: TRBJ2-2
v_gene: TRBV6-2/TRBV6-3
CDR3aa: CASSRPGFTGELFF
CDR3nt: TGTGCCAGCAGTCGGCCAGGGTTCACCGGGGAGCTGTTTTTT

abundance: NA
d_gene: NA
len: 16
j_gene: TRBJ2-7
v_gene: TRBV28
CDR3aa: CASRNFDFSLDYEQYF
CDR3nt: TGTGCCAGCAGAAACTTTGATTTCTCTTTAGACTACGAGCAGTACTTC